This T cell receptor beta chain stems from a study of control samples from healthy donors and cancer patients. Profiled with immunoSEQ multiplex PCR; TCRdb holds only in-frame clones, not every one. The repertoire holds roughly 41,000 clones, with around 94% as singletons. This clone was seen only once. Deletions cut 5 bases from V and 1 base from J, with 11 bases between. The germline CDR1 and CDR2 sequences are SGHAT and FQNNGV. This CDR3 comprises 14 residues. This receptor was obtained from a man aged 60-69 years in good health. Specimen: blood. The V call is TRBV11-2, the J call TRBJ2-5, with D possibly TRBD2 on 5 matching bases. CDR3 sequence: CASSVRRPQETQYF. CDR3 bases: TGTGCCAGCAGCGTAAGGAGGCCCCAAGAGACCCAGTACTTC.